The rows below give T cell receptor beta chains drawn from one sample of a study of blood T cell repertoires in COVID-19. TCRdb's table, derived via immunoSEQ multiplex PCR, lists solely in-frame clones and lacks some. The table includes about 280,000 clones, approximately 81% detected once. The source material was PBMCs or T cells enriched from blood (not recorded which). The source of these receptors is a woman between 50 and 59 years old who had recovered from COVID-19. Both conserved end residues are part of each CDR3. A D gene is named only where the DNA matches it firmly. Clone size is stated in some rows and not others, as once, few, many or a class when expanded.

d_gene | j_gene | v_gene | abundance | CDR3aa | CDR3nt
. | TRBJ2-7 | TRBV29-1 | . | CSAGQSYEQYF | TGCAGCGCAGGACAGTCCTACGAGCAGTACTTC
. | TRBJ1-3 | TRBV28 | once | CASSLWVDGNTIYF | TGTGCCAGCAGTTTATGGGTAGATGGAAACACCATATATTTT
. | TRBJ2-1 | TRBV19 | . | CASSSFLSSYNEQFF | TGTGCCAGTAGTTCCTTTTTAAGTAGCTACAATGAGCAGTTCTTC
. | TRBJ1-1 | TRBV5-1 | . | CASSPEGFTEAFF | TGCGCCAGCAGCCCGGAGGGGTTCACTGAAGCTTTCTTT
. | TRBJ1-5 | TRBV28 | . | CASSLLSDNQPQHF | TGTGCCAGCAGTTTACTTTCAGATAATCAGCCCCAGCATTTT
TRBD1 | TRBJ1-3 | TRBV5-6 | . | CASSGDSDISGNTIYF | TGTGCCAGCAGCGGGGACAGTGATATCTCTGGAAACACCATATATTTT
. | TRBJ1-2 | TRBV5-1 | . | CASSFGAGDPRHGYTF | TGCGCCAGCAGCTTCGGGGCGGGGGACCCTAGGCATGGCTACACCTTC
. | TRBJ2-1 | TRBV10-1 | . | CASSDGQGMRNEQFF | TGCGCCAGCAGTGACGGGCAGGGTATGAGGAATGAGCAGTTCTTC
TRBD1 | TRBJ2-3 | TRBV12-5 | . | CASGFTTGSTQYF | TGTGCTAGTGGCTTTACGACAGGGTCGACGCAGTATTTT
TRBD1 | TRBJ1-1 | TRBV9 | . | CASSVAQGATEAFF | TGTGCCAGCAGCGTAGCACAGGGGGCCACTGAAGCTTTCTTT
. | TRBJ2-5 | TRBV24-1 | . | CATSDSSPERAKETQYF | TGTGCCACCAGTGATTCTTCCCCCGAGCGGGCCAAAGAGACCCAGTACTTC
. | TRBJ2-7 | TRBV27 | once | CASSLGDGEQYF | TGTGCCAGCAGTTTGGGCGACGGCGAGCAGTACTTC
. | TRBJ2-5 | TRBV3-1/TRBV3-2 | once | CASSQFGGVQETQYF | TGTGCCAGCAGCCAATTTGGCGGGGTTCAAGAGACCCAGTACTTC
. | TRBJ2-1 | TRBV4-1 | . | CASSQDSPTYNEQFF | TGCGCCAGCAGCCAAGATAGTCCCACCTACAATGAGCAGTTCTTC
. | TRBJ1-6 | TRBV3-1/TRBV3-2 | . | CASSQDNSYNSPLHF | TGTGCCAGCAGCCAAGATAACTCCTATAATTCACCCCTCCACTTT
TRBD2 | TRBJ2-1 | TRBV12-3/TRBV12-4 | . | CATGRGSTNEQFF | TGTGCCACAGGGCGCGGGAGTACCAATGAGCAGTTCTTC
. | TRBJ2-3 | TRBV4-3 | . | CASSQGTGVGTDTQYF | TGCGCCAGCAGCCAAGGTACAGGAGTGGGGACAGATACGCAGTATTTT
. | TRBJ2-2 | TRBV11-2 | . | CASNLQGAFSGELFF | TGTGCCAGCAACTTACAGGGTGCTTTTTCCGGGGAGCTGTTTTTT
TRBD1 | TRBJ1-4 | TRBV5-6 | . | CASSLGTGQGIEKLFF | TGTGCCAGCAGCTTGGGAACCGGACAGGGTATTGAAAAACTGTTTTTT
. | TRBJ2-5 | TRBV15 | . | CATQRAAEETQYF | TGTGCCACCCAAAGAGCGGCAGAAGAGACCCAGTACTTC
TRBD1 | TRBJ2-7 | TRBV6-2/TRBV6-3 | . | CASSYSMTGPYEQYF | TGTGCCAGCAGTTACTCCATGACAGGGCCCTACGAGCAGTACTTC
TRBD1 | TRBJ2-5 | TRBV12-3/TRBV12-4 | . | CASSLYRGETQYF | TGTGCCAGCAGTCTATACAGGGGTGAGACCCAGTACTTC
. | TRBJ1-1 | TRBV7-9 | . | CASSLASGMNTEAFF | TGTGCCAGCAGCTTAGCCTCAGGAATGAACACTGAAGCTTTCTTT
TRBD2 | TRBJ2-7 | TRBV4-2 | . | CASSRDGTSGVVEQYF | TGTGCCAGCAGCCGAGACGGGACTAGCGGGGTAGTCGAGCAGTACTTC
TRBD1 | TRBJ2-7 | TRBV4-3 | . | CASSFSWTGETYEQYF | TGCGCCAGCAGTTTCAGCTGGACAGGAGAAACCTACGAGCAGTACTTC
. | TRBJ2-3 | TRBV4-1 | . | CASSPRGRGDTDTQYF | TGCGCCAGCAGCCCGAGAGGCAGGGGGGACACAGATACGCAGTATTTT
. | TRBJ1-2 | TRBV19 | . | CASSPPGEGGYTF | TGTGCCAGTAGTCCCCCCGGGGAAGGGGGCTACACCTTC
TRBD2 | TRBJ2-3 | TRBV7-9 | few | CASSSLVKAGGIADTQYF | TGTGCCAGCAGCTCCCTAGTTAAGGCGGGAGGGATCGCAGATACGCAGTATTTT
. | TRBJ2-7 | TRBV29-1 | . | CSVRTGIDEQYF | TGCAGCGTAAGAACAGGGATAGACGAGCAGTACTTC
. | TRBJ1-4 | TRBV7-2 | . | CASTPAGDEKLFF | TGTGCCAGCACCCCCGCCGGGGATGAAAAACTGTTTTTT
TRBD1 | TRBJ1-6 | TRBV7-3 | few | CASSLDRGDNSPLHF | TGTGCCAGCAGCCTGGACAGGGGTGATAATTCACCCCTCCACTTT
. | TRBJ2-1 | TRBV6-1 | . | CASSELSRGSYNEQFF | TGTGCCAGCAGTGAATTATCTAGGGGATCCTACAATGAGCAGTTCTTC
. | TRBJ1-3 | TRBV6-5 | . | CATQRQTNGNTIYF | TGTGCCACCCAAAGACAGACGAATGGAAACACCATATATTTT
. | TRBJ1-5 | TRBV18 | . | CASSPRGLGSNQPQHF | TGTGCCAGCTCACCACGAGGACTGGGGAGCAATCAGCCCCAGCATTTT
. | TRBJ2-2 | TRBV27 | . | CASSPESVLTGELFF | TGTGCCAGCAGTCCCGAGAGTGTGTTGACCGGGGAGCTGTTTTTT
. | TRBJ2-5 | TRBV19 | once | CASSIGQGMETQYF | TGTGCCAGTAGTATTGGTCAGGGGATGGAGACCCAGTACTTC
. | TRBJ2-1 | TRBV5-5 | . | CASSRGYDNEQFF | TGTGCCAGCAGCCGGGGTTATGACAATGAGCAGTTCTTC
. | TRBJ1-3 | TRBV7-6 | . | CASSQRGMGNTIYF | TGTGCCAGCAGCCAGAGGGGGATGGGAAACACCATATATTTT
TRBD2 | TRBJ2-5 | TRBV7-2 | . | CASSLGLAGGQETQYF | TGTGCCAGCAGCTTAGGGCTAGCGGGAGGTCAAGAGACCCAGTACTTC
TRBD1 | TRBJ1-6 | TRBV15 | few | CATSRGPPGQGGSPLHF | TGTGCCACCAGCAGGGGACCTCCGGGACAGGGGGGATCACCCCTCCACTTT
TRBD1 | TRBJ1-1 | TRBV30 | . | CAWNRGLMNTEAFF | TGTGCCTGGAACAGGGGATTAATGAACACTGAAGCTTTCTTT
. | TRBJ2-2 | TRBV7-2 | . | CASSFSRTGELFF | TGTGCCAGCAGCTTTAGCCGTACCGGGGAGCTGTTTTTT
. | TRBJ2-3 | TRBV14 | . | CASSQDRSWNTDTQYF | TGTGCCAGCAGCCAAGATAGGAGCTGGAACACAGATACGCAGTATTTT
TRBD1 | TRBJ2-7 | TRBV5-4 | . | CASSLGQGSRSEQYF | TGTGCCAGCAGCTTGGGACAGGGGAGTCGTAGCGAGCAGTACTTC
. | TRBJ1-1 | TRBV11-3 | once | CASSRVGGTEAFF | TGTGCCAGCAGCCGGGTGGGGGGGACTGAAGCTTTCTTT
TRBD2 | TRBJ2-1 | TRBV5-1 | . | CASSASGSSYNEQFF | TGCGCCAGCAGCGCTAGCGGGAGCTCCTACAATGAGCAGTTCTTC
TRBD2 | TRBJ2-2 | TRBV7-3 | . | CASRETGTSGRAGELFF | TGTGCCAGTAGAGAAACCGGGACTAGCGGGCGGGCCGGGGAGCTGTTTTTT
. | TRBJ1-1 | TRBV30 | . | CAWSRANTEAFF | TGTGCCTGGTCCAGGGCCAACACTGAAGCTTTCTTT
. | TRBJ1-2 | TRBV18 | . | CASSPAPNNYGYTF | TGTGCCAGCTCACCAGCGCCAAATAACTATGGCTACACCTTC
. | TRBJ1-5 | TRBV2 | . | CASSEGGSGQPQHF | TGTGCCAGCAGTGAAGGGGGCTCGGGCCAGCCCCAGCATTTT
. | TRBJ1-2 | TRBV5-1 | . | CASSLEGAAYGYTF | TGCGCCAGCAGCCTTGAAGGGGCAGCCTATGGCTACACCTTC
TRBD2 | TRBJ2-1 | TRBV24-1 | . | CATSGETSGMKVNEQFF | TGTGCCACCAGTGGTGAGACTAGCGGGATGAAGGTCAATGAGCAGTTCTTC
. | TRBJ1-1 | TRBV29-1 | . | CSGRWGAGAFF | TGCAGCGGCCGATGGGGCGCCGGAGCTTTCTTT
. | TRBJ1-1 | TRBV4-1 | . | CASMEDTEAFF | TGCGCCAGCATGGAGGACACTGAAGCTTTCTTT